Listed below are T cell receptor beta chains from one sample, sequenced in a study of brain T cells in children with intractable seizures. TCRdb's copy holds only in-frame clones and misses some; the assay was immunoSEQ multiplex PCR. The data hold 80,000 or so clones, with 90% to 95% observed a single time. Sequencing was performed on peripheral blood, taken at surgery. Receptors originate from a girl aged 2-9 years with Rasmussen encephalitis and intractable seizures. Each CDR3 is given with its conserved first and last residue. Each record gives: CDR3 length, J gene, V gene, CDR3 protein.

14 TRBJ1-2 TRBV27 CASSLEYRGYGYTF
14 TRBJ2-7 TRBV29-1 CSVEAVAKPYEQYF
15 TRBJ2-7 TRBV13 CASSARQGSTSEQYF
17 TRBJ1-1 TRBV7-9 CASSLGSGGARATEAFF
13 TRBJ1-5 TRBV30 CAWTDGFNQPQHF
14 TRBJ2-7 TRBV6-5 CASSYMDRLSEQYF
16 TRBJ1-5 TRBV19 CASCARGVSSNQPQHF
13 TRBJ1-2 TRBV28 CASSLRGVYGYTF
15 TRBJ1-5 TRBV7-9 CASSLGSWVNQPQHF
14 TRBJ1-5 TRBV2 CASSLRGLGQPQHF
18 TRBJ2-5 TRBV24-1 CATSDLGTSGGLQETQYF
15 TRBJ2-1 TRBV7-9 CASSFSEAPQNEQFF
15 TRBJ1-6 TRBV18 CASSPGQDYNSPLHF
15 TRBJ1-5 TRBV20-1 CSASRDRGRGQPQHF
17 TRBJ2-7 TRBV24-1 CATSDATLHPGLYEQYF
15 TRBJ1-2 TRBV18 CASSPLTGGDRRYTF
13 TRBJ2-2 TRBV12-3/TRBV12-4 CASSLMDTGELFF
16 TRBJ1-1 TRBV25-1 CASSEDIAIRGTEAFF
16 TRBJ2-5 TRBV7-3 CASSLMPSGGQETQYF
11 TRBJ1-1 TRBV30 CAWSPDREAFF
16 TRBJ2-4 TRBV15 CATSPRAGIAKNIQYF
15 TRBJ1-6 TRBV9 CASSAWTGDNSPLHF
15 TRBJ2-3 TRBV15 CATSRDSSRTDTQYF